The clone carrying this T cell receptor beta chain was found a few times. Its antigen remains unidentified. Germline V CDR1 and CDR2: SGHRS, YFSETQ. V was cut by 1 base and J by 4 bases, with 15 bases left in between. This CDR3 is 15 amino acids long. The data were produced by immunoSEQ multiplex PCR, yet TCRdb's version contains in-frame clones alone and is incomplete. The table lists about 350,000 clones, 80% to 90% of them singletons. This sample was taken from a study of Ad26.COV2.S vaccination and SARS-CoV-2 variants. Looking at the study overall: Ad26.COV2.S given intramuscularly, once or twice 56 days apart.

Treatment given: about 20 received Ad26.COV2.S at low or high dose, single or two shots; roughly five received placebo; per-sample allocation not given. Sampling was performed 63 days after the first vaccine or placebo injection. Findings and limits, study-wide: Similar non-spike TCR breadth was observed in recipients of vaccine and of placebo.

The rearrangement uses TRBV5-1 and TRBJ2-7; TRBD2 might be the D (6 bases). This receptor was identified in a person between 18 and 65 years old who received the Ad26.COV2.S COVID-19 vaccine or a placebo. Source: peripheral blood, taken in a trial of Ad26.COV2.S vaccine versus placebo. DNA for the CDR3: TGCGCCAGCAGCTTGCTGCGGGGCCCTGATTACGAGCAGTACTTC. Residues: CASSLLRGPDYEQYF.